A selection of T cell receptor beta chains follows, all from one sample in a study of blood T cell repertoires in COVID-19. The method was immunoSEQ multiplex PCR; TCRdb's version includes in-frame clones alone and lacks a portion of them. The profile shows 110,000 to 150,000 clones, about nine tenths of them singletons. What was sequenced was PBMCs or T cells enriched from blood (not recorded which). The receptors stem from a man in his fifties or sixties who had recovered from COVID-19. CDR3s include the opening cysteine and the closing phenylalanine or tryptophan. A D gene is named only where the DNA matches it firmly. Clone size appears in some rows only: once, few, many, or a class for an expanded clone.

cdr3_aa	cdr3_nt	v_call	j_call	d_call	clone_size
CASSLDGVSDTGELFF	TGCGCCAGCAGCTTGGACGGGGTGTCGGACACCGGGGAGCTGTTTTTT	TRBV5-1	TRBJ2-2	.	.
CASSQMGTVNSPLHF	TGCGCCAGCAGCCAAATGGGGACAGTAAATTCACCCCTCCACTTT	TRBV4-1	TRBJ1-6	TRBD1	.
CAMPTGRNQPQHF	TGTGCCATGCCTACAGGGCGCAATCAGCCCCAGCATTTT	TRBV21-1	TRBJ1-5	.	.
CASSRTVYNEQFF	TGTGCCAGCAGCCGGACTGTTTACAATGAGCAGTTCTTC	TRBV11-1	TRBJ2-1	.	.
CASSSSGTAANYGYTF	TGTGCCAGCAGCTCTAGCGGGACGGCAGCTAACTATGGCTACACCTTC	TRBV7-6	TRBJ1-2	.	.
CASSSVKGRDSYEQYF	TGTGCCAGCAGCTCCGTAAAGGGGAGGGACTCCTACGAGCAGTACTTC	TRBV7-9	TRBJ2-7	TRBD2	.
CASSGLAAATDTQYF	TGTGCCAGCAGTGGACTAGCGGCCGCCACAGATACGCAGTATTTT	TRBV4-2	TRBJ2-3	TRBD2	.
CASSLKEYNSPLHF	TGTGCCAGCAGCTTGAAGGAGTATAATTCACCCCTCCACTTT	TRBV7-3	TRBJ1-6	.	.
CASSADRGEKQFF	TGTGCCAGCAGTGCGGACAGGGGGGAAAAGCAGTTCTTC	TRBV6-4	TRBJ2-1	TRBD1	.
CASSFGQPASPLHF	TGCGCCAGCAGCTTTGGACAGCCGGCGTCACCCCTCCACTTT	TRBV5-1	TRBJ1-6	.	.
CASSQYRGRETQYF	TGTGCCAGCAGCCAATACAGGGGGCGGGAGACCCAGTACTTC	TRBV14	TRBJ2-5	TRBD1	once
CASSPAGGGNQPQHF	TGTGCCAGCTCACCGGCGGGGGGAGGCAATCAGCCCCAGCATTTT	TRBV18	TRBJ1-5	.	.
CASSPGQGMGYGYTF	TGCGCCAGCAGCCCGGGACAGGGGATGGGCTATGGCTACACCTTC	TRBV5-1	TRBJ1-2	TRBD1	few
CATSRRQSNQPQHF	TGTGCCACCAGCCGCCGACAGAGCAATCAGCCCCAGCATTTT	TRBV15	TRBJ1-5	.	.
CASSATGGGVETQYF	TGTGCCAGCAGCGCGACAGGGGGCGGAGTTGAGACCCAGTACTTC	TRBV5-4	TRBJ2-5	TRBD1	once
CASSKQGVNEKLFF	TGTGCCAGTAGTAAACAGGGGGTTAATGAAAAACTGTTTTTT	TRBV19	TRBJ1-4	TRBD1	.
CASSQALAGKMGELFF	TGTGCCAGCAGCCAAGCACTAGCGGGAAAAATGGGGGAGCTGTTTTTT	TRBV3-1/TRBV3-2	TRBJ2-2	TRBD2	.
CASVRTGDTQYF	TGTGCCAGCGTCCGGACAGGAGATACGCAGTATTTT	TRBV11-2	TRBJ2-3	TRBD1	.
CATSRQGLDNEKLFF	TGTGCCACCAGCCGACAGGGGTTGGATAATGAAAAACTGTTTTTT	TRBV15	TRBJ1-4	TRBD1	.
CAESEADYSNQPQHF	TGTGCCGAATCGGAAGCGGATTATAGCAATCAGCCCCAGCATTTT	TRBV28	TRBJ1-5	.	once
CASIDRNGNTIYF	TGTGCCAGCATCGACAGAAATGGAAACACCATATATTTT	TRBV6-5	TRBJ1-3	.	.
CASSITRRLSYEQYF	TGTGCCAGCAGTATCACCAGGAGGCTCTCCTACGAGCAGTACTTC	TRBV6-2/TRBV6-3	TRBJ2-7	.	.
CASSYLDSLEQFF	TGTGCCAGCAGTTATCTCGACAGCCTTGAGCAGTTCTTC	TRBV6-5	TRBJ2-1	.	.
CASSLVPEDNEQFF	TGTGCCAGCAGCTTGGTACCCGAGGACAATGAGCAGTTCTTC	TRBV5-4	TRBJ2-1	.	.
CASSVAGSGYNEQFF	TGTGCCAGCAGCGTAGCGGGTAGCGGGTACAATGAGCAGTTCTTC	TRBV9	TRBJ2-1	TRBD2	.
CASRASRGQNYGYTF	TGTGCCAGCAGAGCCTCGAGGGGACAAAACTATGGCTACACCTTC	TRBV6-1	TRBJ1-2	.	.